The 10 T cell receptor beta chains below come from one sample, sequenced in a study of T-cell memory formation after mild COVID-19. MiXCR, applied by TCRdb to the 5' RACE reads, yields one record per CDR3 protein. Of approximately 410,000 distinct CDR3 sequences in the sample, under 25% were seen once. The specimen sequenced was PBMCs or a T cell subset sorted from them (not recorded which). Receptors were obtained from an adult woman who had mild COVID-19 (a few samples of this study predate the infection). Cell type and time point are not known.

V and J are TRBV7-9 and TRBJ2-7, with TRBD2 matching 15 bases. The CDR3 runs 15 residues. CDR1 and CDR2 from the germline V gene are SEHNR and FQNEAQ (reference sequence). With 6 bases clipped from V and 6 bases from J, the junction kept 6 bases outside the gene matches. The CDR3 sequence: CASRGLAGGSREQYF. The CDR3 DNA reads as TGTGCCAGCAGGGGACTAGCGGGAGGATCTCGCGAGCAGTACTTC.

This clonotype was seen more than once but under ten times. CDR3 DNA: TGTGCCAGCAGCCAAGATTTGCCCGGCGGGAACACTGAAGCTTTCTTT. This encodes CASSQDLPGGNTEAFF. This rearrangement joins TRBV14 to TRBJ1-1; D gene uncertain. V lost 0 bases, J lost 1 base, and 12 bases lay in between. The CDR3 spans 16 residues. CDR1 SGHDN and CDR2 FVKESK come from the germline V gene.

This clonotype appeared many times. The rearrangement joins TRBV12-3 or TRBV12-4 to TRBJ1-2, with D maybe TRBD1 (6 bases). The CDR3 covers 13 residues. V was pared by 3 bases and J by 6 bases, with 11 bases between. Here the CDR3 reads CASSFWAGDGYTF. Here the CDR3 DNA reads TGTGCCAGCAGTTTTTGGGCAGGGGATGGCTACACCTTC.

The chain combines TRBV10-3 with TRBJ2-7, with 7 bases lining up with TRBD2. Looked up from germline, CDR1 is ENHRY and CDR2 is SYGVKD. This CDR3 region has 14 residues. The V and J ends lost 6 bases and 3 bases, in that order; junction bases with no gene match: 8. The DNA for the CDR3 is TGTGCCATCAGCCGGGACTACTTGAACTACGAGCAGTACTTC. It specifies CAISRDYLNYEQYF.

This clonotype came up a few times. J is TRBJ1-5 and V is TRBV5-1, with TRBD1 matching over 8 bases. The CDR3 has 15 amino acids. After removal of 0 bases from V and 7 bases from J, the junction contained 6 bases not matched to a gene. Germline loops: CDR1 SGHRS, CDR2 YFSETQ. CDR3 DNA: TGCGCCAGCAGCTTGGGGCAGGGGGCGAGCCAGCCCCAGCATTTT. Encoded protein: CASSLGQGASQPQHF.

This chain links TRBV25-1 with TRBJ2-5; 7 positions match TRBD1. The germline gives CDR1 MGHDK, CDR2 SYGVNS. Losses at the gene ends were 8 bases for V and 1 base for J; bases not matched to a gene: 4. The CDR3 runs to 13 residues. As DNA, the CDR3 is TGTGCCAGCGGGGACAGTGGCCAAGAGACCCAGTACTTC. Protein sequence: CASGDSGQETQYF.

CDR3 in amino acids: CASSQDRGTYSYGYTF. The CDR3 coding sequence is TGTGCCAGCAGTCAGGACAGGGGAACATATAGCTATGGCTACACCTTC. The chain is built from TRBV7-2 and TRBJ1-2, with TRBD1 matching 9 bases. CDR1 SGHTA and CDR2 FQGNSA come from the germline V gene. Trimming cost V 6 bases and J 4 bases; bases outside gene matches: 12. The length of the CDR3 is 16 residues.

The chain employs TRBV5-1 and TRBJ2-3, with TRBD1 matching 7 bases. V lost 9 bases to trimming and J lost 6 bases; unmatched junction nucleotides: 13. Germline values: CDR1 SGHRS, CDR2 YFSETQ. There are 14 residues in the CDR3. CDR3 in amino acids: CATRKGGLGDTQYF. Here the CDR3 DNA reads TGCGCCACCAGGAAAGGGGGCTTGGGGGATACGCAGTATTTT.

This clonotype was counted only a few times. CDR3 protein: CASTRQGTGTYEQYF. In DNA, the CDR3 is TGTGCCAGCACTAGACAGGGGACCGGGACCTACGAGCAGTACTTC. The J gene is TRBJ2-7, the V gene TRBV6-1; 8 bases are a match to TRBD1. The junction had 10 bases not matched to a gene; V was cut back by 7 bases and J by 2 bases. Germline V gene sequence: CDR1 MNHNS, CDR2 SASEGT. The CDR3 length is 15 residues.

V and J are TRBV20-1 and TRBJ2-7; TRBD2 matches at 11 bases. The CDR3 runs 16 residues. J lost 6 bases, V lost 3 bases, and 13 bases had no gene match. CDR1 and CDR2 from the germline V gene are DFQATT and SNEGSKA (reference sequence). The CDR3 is CSARVNSGLAASEQYF. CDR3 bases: TGCAGTGCTAGGGTAAACTCGGGACTAGCGGCTTCCGAGCAGTACTTC.